A single sample gave rise to the 22 T cell receptor beta chains below, sequenced in a study. A single record per CDR3 protein comes from TCRdb applying MiXCR to the RT-PCR reads. The profile shows about 700,000 distinct CDR3 sequences, 14% of them singletons. What was sequenced was memory CD4+ T cells from blood. The receptors here all came from a female donor in good health, serving as a healthy control.

This clonotype occurred many times. The chain has TRBV7-2 and TRBJ2-5; 8 positions match TRBD2. The trim removed 1 base at V and 2 bases at J, leaving 3 bases unmatched. Looked up from germline, CDR1 is SGHTA and CDR2 is FQGNSA. The CDR3 consists of 15 residues. CDR3 bases: TGTGCCAGCAGCTTAGTTGCGGGGGGTCAAGAGACCCAGTACTTC. Its translation: CASSLVAGGQETQYF.

This chain links TRBV14 with TRBJ2-2; TRBD1 aligns across 9 bases. From germline, CDR1 is SGHDN and CDR2 FVKESK. The trim removed 5 bases at V and 4 bases at J, leaving 11 bases unmatched. This CDR3 region has 17 residues. The CDR3 is CASSKIPGQGLTGELFF. The DNA for the CDR3 is TGTGCCAGCAGCAAAATACCGGGACAGGGTCTCACCGGGGAGCTGTTTTTT.

The gene calls are TRBV15 and TRBJ1-1; weak D call: TRBD1 (5 bases). The CDR3 spans 11 residues. Looked up from germline, CDR1 is LNHNV and CDR2 is YYDKDF (reference sequence). Trimming took off 8 bases at V and 3 bases at J, with 7 bases between the two ends. The CDR3 spells CATGGDTEAFF. The CDR3 DNA reads TGTGCCACCGGGGGGGACACTGAAGCTTTCTTT.

The sample holds a few counts of this clonotype. This chain links TRBV4-2 with TRBJ2-1; 11 positions match TRBD2. Germline V lookup: CDR1 LGHNA, CDR2 YNFKEQ. V lost 11 bases to trimming and J lost 0 bases; unmatched junction nucleotides: 9. CDR3 length equals 16 residues. In DNA form, the CDR3 reads TGTGCCCACAGCCCCACTAGCGGGAGCTCCTACAATGAGCAGTTCTTC. This sequence encodes CAHSPTSGSSYNEQFF.

The gene calls are TRBV4-3 and TRBJ1-4; 7 positions agree with TRBD1. Trimming cost V 0 bases and J 8 bases; bases outside gene matches: 12. There are 17 residues in the CDR3. Germline values: CDR1 LGHNA, CDR2 YSLEER. The CDR3 sequence is CASSQDQTGRGGEKLFF. The CDR3 DNA follows: TGCGCCAGCAGCCAAGACCAGACAGGGCGAGGAGGCGAAAAACTGTTTTTT.

The table lists this clonotype with a few counts. The junction departs from germline at one end; a sequencing error may be responsible. The chain joins TRBV6-1 to TRBJ2-1; the D is unclear. The CDR3 sequence is 12 residues long. From germline, CDR1 is MNHNS and CDR2 SASEGT. As DNA, the CDR3 is TGTGCCAGCAGTCAAGCCCGGGATGAGCAGTTCTTC. It encodes CASSQARDEQFF.

The J gene is TRBJ2-3, the V gene TRBV30, with no clear D. Trimming took off 4 bases at V and 2 bases at J, with 10 bases between the two ends. This CDR3 has 13 residues. Germline V gene lookup returns CDR1 GTSNPN and CDR2 SVGIG (reference sequence). CDR3 sequence (DNA): TGTGCCTGGATGGCCCAATTCACAGATACGCAGTATTTT. Protein sequence: CAWMAQFTDTQYF.

This clonotype was counted ten times or more. The chain carries TRBV5-5 and TRBJ2-1; D is ambiguous. The V end lost 6 bases, the J end lost 5 bases, and 18 bases lay between the germline ends. Germline V gives CDR1 SGHKS, CDR2 YYEKEE (reference sequence). The CDR3 loop spans 15 amino acids. The CDR3 region has the DNA TGTGCCAGCACCTCGAGACTGCAATTAGACAATGAGCAGTTCTTC. It translates to CASTSRLQLDNEQFF.

The chain is built from TRBV6-5 and TRBJ2-3; possibly TRBD2 for D (6 bases). Germline V gives CDR1 MNHEY, CDR2 SVGAGI. The CDR3 runs to 12 residues. The V gene lost 1 base and the J gene lost 10 bases, with 9 bases spanning the gap. CDR3 sequence (DNA): TGTGCCAGCAGTTACTTGACGGGAGCGCAGTATTTT. Its translation: CASSYLTGAQYF.

V and J are TRBV20-1 and TRBJ2-7; the D call may be TRBD1 or TRBD2 (5 bases each). Between the trimmed V and J ends, which lost 6 bases and 5 bases, there was a span of 11 bases. This CDR3 is 11 amino acids long. Germline V gene sequence: CDR1 DFQATT, CDR2 SNEGSKA (reference sequence). As DNA, the CDR3 is TGCAGTGCAAGCCGGGACCACGAGCAGTACTTC. Translation: CSASRDHEQYF.

The chain carries TRBV10-3 and TRBJ2-7; possibly TRBD1 for D (6 bases). Deletions cut 11 bases from V and 3 bases from J, with 17 bases between. The germline gives CDR1 ENHRY, CDR2 SYGVKD. This CDR3 has 13 residues. The CDR3: CAARFLQGYEQYF. The CDR3 DNA reads TGTGCCGCCCGCTTTTTACAGGGCTACGAGCAGTACTTC.

This clonotype was detected ten times or more. This chain joins TRBV12-3 or TRBV12-4 and TRBJ2-5; no firm D call. V was shortened by 2 bases and J by 5 bases, with 9 bases between the two germline ends. This CDR3 spans 13 amino acids. The CDR3 sequence: CASSLPPVETQYF. DNA of the CDR3: TGTGCCAGCAGTTTACCCCCGGTCGAGACCCAGTACTTC.

The chain recombines TRBV18 with TRBJ2-7; 8 bases fit TRBD2. The CDR3 is 16 amino acids. V lost 4 bases to trimming and J lost 0 bases; unmatched junction nucleotides: 8. Germline CDR1 is KGHSH and CDR2 is LQKENI. The CDR3 here is CASSLYSGASSYEQYF. CDR3 sequence (DNA): TGTGCCAGCTCACTGTATAGCGGGGCCAGCTCCTACGAGCAGTACTTC.

The genes are TRBV18 and TRBJ2-3; possibly TRBD2 for D (6 bases). The germline V gene has CDR1 KGHSH and CDR2 LQKENI. Trimming removed 3 bases at V and 0 bases at J, with 13 bases between. This CDR3 has 16 residues. CDR3 sequence reads: CASSPVSGTSTDTQYF. The CDR3 bases are TGTGCCAGCTCACCGGTTAGCGGTACTAGCACAGATACGCAGTATTTT.

This clonotype turned up a few times. V gene TRBV20-1 combines with J gene TRBJ1-2, with 8 bases that match TRBD1. The germline V gene has CDR1 DFQATT and CDR2 SNEGSKA (reference sequence). The CDR3 totals 12 residues. The CDR3 here is CSDGQGLVGYTF. Written as DNA, the CDR3 is TGCAGCGACGGACAGGGCCTTGTGGGCTACACCTTC.

V usage is TRBV4-2 and J usage is TRBJ2-7; no firm D call. Germline CDR1 is LGHNA and CDR2 is YNFKEQ. This CDR3 region has 15 residues. Trimming pared 3 bases from V and 0 bases from J, leaving 12 bases between. The CDR3 spells CASSQIDRSSYEQYF. The CDR3 nucleotides are TGTGCCAGCAGCCAGATAGACCGCAGCTCCTACGAGCAGTACTTC.

In its sample, this clonotype was seen a few times. The CDR3 DNA follows: TGTGCCAGCAGCTTAGTGCGGGGGCTACACAATGAGCAGTTCTTC. This codes for CASSLVRGLHNEQFF. V and J are TRBV7-2 and TRBJ2-1; possible D gene TRBD2, 7 bases. V lost 1 base to trimming and J lost 5 bases, with 12 bases between them. This CDR3 has 15 amino acids. Germline CDR1 and CDR2: SGHTA and FQGNSA. Based on the CDR3 plus reference TRBV7-2 and TRBJ2-1, the full variable domain is GAGVSQSPSNKVTEKGKDVELRCDPISGHTALYWYRQSLGQGLEFLIYFQGNSAPDKSGLPSDRFSAERTGGSVSTLTIQRTQQEDSAVYLCASSLVRGLHNEQFFGPGTRLTVL.

This clonotype was recorded at least ten times. CDR3 amino acids: CSAEPPGQTYEQYF. CDR3 DNA: TGCAGTGCGGAGCCCCCGGGACAGACCTACGAGCAGTACTTC. The genes are TRBV20-1 and TRBJ2-7, with 7 bases that match TRBD1. The germline gives CDR1 DFQATT, CDR2 SNEGSKA (reference sequence). The V and J ends lost 6 bases and 2 bases, in that order; junction bases with no gene match: 10. This CDR3 spans 14 amino acids.

This clonotype has only a few counts. The genes are TRBV7-3 and TRBJ2-1; 12 nucleotides align to TRBD2. The germline V gene encodes CDR1 SGHTA and CDR2 FQGTGA. The CDR3 spans 14 residues. Germline trimming cut 4 bases from V and 8 bases from J; bases unmatched to any gene: 3. The CDR3 bases are TGTGCCAGCAGCTCAGGACTAGCGGGGCATGAGCAGTTCTTC. Its translation is CASSSGLAGHEQFF. The variable domain in full, with the rest retrieved from reference TRBV7-3 and TRBJ2-1, is GAGVSQTPSNKVTEKGKYVELRCDPISGHTALYWYRQSLGQGPEFLIYFQGTGAADDSGLPNDRFFAVRPEGSVSTLKIQRTERGDSAVYLCASSSGLAGHEQFFGPGTRLTVL.

V is TRBV20-1 and J is TRBJ2-6; D unclear. Germline V gene sequence: CDR1 DFQATT, CDR2 SNEGSKA (reference sequence). The germline V and J ends were trimmed by 0 bases and 0 bases, with 9 bases remaining between them. This CDR3 spans 16 amino acids. The DNA of the CDR3 is TGCAGTGCTAGAGATTATTTCCTCTCTGGGGCCAACGTCCTGACTTTC. Encoded protein: CSARDYFLSGANVLTF.

This clonotype was observed a few times. The chain carries TRBV20-1 and TRBJ2-7; 9 nucleotides line up with TRBD2. The germline CDR1 and CDR2 sequences are DFQATT and SNEGSKA (reference sequence). Losses at the gene ends were 6 bases for V and 4 bases for J; bases not matched to a gene: 13. The CDR3 has 15 residues. The DNA of the CDR3 is TGCAGTGCCCAGAGTCCCAGCGGGAGGAGGTACGAGCAGTACTTC. Translated: CSAQSPSGRRYEQYF.

There are many counts of this clonotype. The rearrangement joins TRBV5-1 to TRBJ1-6; the D gene is possibly TRBD1 (6 bases). CDR1 and CDR2 (germline): SGHRS, YFSETQ. The CDR3 loop spans 16 amino acids. V was pared by 4 bases and J by 12 bases, with 23 bases between. In DNA form, the CDR3 reads TGCGCCAGCAGCGCAAAATCCGGGACATCCGTAGGACCCCTCCACTTT. Translation: CASSAKSGTSVGPLHF. Based on the CDR3 plus reference TRBV5-1 and TRBJ1-6, the full variable domain is KAGVTQTPRYLIKTRGQQVTLSCSPISGHRSVSWYQQTPGQGLQFLFEYFSETQRNKGNFPGRFSGRQFSNSRSEMNVSTLELGDSALYLCASSAKSGTSVGPLHFGNGTRLTVT.